This note documents a single T cell receptor (beta chain) sequence. This clone was observed a single time. This clone's antigen is unknown. One base away there is no much larger clone; base qualities are not given. Trimming leaves V shorter by 4 bases and J shorter by 3 bases, with the junction holding 10 bases beyond the gene matches. CDR1 is given as SGHDN and CDR2 as FVKESK, both from the germline V gene. Counted from cysteine to phenylalanine, this CDR3 has 17 amino acids. Just CDR3 DNA is preserved here, 51 bases in frame from base 1. These data originate in a study of blood T cell repertoires in COVID-19 (dated by TCRdb to 2019 to 2021). In terms of the full investigation: Samples from collaborators originated in the United States, Italy and Spain and spanned both the acute and convalescent phases of COVID-19. The material from the prospective study consisted of cDNA or gDNA derived from T cells, B-cell-depleted T cells, or PBMCs. Subjects who had been exposed to COVID-19, were actively infected with it, or had recovered from it provided the deeply sampled blood TCRbeta repertoires that made up the dataset. The repertoires were made available in a free public database intended to serve as a resource for research on the immune response to SARS-CoV-2. The samples were drawn from the first 160 participants of the ongoing ImmuneRACE study and from more than 1,000 subjects provided by 6 global collaborators. Nearly every sample came with metadata listing a de-identified subject ID, COVID-19 status, age in years and sex. Where HLA class I and class II types were available, the types were taken from metadata supplied by the sample provider, not from assay-based typing.

Results the study describes overall, beyond this receptor: The quantity of clinical and demographic metadata differed by source and by participant and was supplied without curation.

TCRbeta CDR3 regions were amplified from genomic DNA using the immunoSEQ Assay, a bias-controlled multiplex PCR. For the original study's pipeline: Within the assay, amplification of reference gene primers was used to estimate how many nucleated cells each sample contained. Sequence reads were collapsed and filtered to measure the absolute abundance of every unique TCRbeta CDR3 rearrangement. For each sample, productive Simpson clonality was calculated by taking the square root of Simpson's diversity index across productive rearrangements. In its TCRdb copy, this immuneACCESS table keeps in-frame sequences only and misses some clones. Where compared with another copy, unresolved V genes explain less than half of these, and the others have no known cause. V, J and clone size are those of that table, while D and trimming were read from the DNA. Across this sample there are 200,000 to 250,000 clones, with 85% to 90% seen only once. The ten largest make up 1.5% of the sample.

Whole blood was collected in K2EDTA tubes by collaborating institutions according to the institutions' own protocols. Collaborator samples were shipped for TCRbeta analysis as frozen whole blood, isolated PBMCs, or DNA extracted from either sample type. The V and J segments used are TRBV14 and TRBJ1-1, with TRBD1 identical over 11 junction bases. The sequenced material came from peripheral blood. The receptor was isolated from a man aged 18-30 years with active or convalescent COVID-19. The DNA sequence follows: TGTGCCAGCAGCCTTGGACAGGGGGCATGGTCGTACACTGAAGCTTTCTTT. Translated, this is CASSLGQGAWSYTEAFF. The full variable domain, completed from the reference TRBV14 and TRBJ1-1 proteins outside the CDR3, reads EAGVTQFPSHSVIEKGQTVTLRCDPISGHDNLYWYRRVMGKEIKFLLHFVKESKQDESGMPNNRFLAERTGGTYSTLKVQPAELEDSGVYFCASSLGQGAWSYTEAFFGQGTRLTVV.